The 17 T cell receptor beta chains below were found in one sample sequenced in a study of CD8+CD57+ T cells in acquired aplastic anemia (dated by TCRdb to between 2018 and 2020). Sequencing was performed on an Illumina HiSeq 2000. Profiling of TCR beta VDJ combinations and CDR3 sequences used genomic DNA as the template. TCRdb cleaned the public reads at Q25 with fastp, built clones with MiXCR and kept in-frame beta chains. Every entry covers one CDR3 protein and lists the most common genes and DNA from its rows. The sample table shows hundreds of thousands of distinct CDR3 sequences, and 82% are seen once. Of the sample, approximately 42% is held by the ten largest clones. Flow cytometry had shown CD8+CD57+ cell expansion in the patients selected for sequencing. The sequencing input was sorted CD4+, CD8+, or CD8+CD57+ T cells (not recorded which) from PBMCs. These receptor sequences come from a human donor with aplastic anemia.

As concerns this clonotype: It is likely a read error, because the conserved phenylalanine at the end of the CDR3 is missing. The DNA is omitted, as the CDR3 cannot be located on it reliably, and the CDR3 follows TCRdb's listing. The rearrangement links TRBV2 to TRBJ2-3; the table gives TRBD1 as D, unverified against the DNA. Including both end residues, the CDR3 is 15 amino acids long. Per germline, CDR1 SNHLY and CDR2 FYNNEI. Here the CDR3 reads CASSDGGIYEQFYGP.

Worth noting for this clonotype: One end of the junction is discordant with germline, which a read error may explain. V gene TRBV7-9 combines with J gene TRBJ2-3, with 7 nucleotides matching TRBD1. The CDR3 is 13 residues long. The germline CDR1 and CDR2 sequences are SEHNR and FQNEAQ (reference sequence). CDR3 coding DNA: TGTGCCAGCAGCCAAGAGGGGACAGATGGGGCCTACTTT. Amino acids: CASSQEGTDGAYF.

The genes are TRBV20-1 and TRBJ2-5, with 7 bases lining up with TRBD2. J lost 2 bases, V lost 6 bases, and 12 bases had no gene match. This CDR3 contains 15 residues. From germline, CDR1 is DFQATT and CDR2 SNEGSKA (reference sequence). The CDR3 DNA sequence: TGCAGTGCCTTGGGTCGTGCGGGGGTACAAGAGACCCAGTACTTC. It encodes CSALGRAGVQETQYF.

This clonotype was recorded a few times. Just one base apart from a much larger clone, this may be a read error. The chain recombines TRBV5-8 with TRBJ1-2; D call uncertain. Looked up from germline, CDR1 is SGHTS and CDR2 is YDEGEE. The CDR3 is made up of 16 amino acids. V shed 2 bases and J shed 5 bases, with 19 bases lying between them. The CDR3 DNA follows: TGTGCCAGCAGCTTTGCTAGCGACGGGCTCGTATATGGCTACACCTTC. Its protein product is CASSFASDGLVYGYTF.

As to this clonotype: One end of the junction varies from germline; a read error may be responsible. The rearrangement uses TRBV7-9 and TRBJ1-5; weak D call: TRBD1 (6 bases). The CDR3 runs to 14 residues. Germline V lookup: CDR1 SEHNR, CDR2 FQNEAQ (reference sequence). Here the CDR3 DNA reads TGTGCCAGCAGCGAGTCAAGAAGCGGGGGGCGCGATGATTTT. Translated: CASSESRSGGRDDF.

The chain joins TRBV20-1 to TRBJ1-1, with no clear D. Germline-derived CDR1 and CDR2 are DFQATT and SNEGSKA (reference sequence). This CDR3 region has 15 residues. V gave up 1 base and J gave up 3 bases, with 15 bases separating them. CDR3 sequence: CSARAPLGKDTEAFF. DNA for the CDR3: TGCAGTGCTAGAGCACCCTTAGGCAAAGACACTGAAGCTTTCTTT.

The CDR3 protein is CATSCLGLASEQYF. The CDR3 nucleotides are TGTGCCACCAGCTGCCTAGGCCTAGCCTCCGAGCAGTACTTC. The rearrangement joins TRBV15 to TRBJ2-7; tentative D call: TRBD2 (5 bases). Germline V gene sequence: CDR1 LNHNV, CDR2 YYDKDF (reference sequence). The CDR3 has 14 amino acids. V lost 5 bases and J 6 bases, leaving 17 bases between the germline ends.

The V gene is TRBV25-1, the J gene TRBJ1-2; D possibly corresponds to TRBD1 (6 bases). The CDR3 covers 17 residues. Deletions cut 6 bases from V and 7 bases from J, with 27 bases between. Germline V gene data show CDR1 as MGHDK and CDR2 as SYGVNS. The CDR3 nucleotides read TGTGCCAGCAGCCCACAGGGAACACGAGGGGGGGAGGTTGGCTACACCTTC. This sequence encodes CASSPQGTRGGEVGYTF.

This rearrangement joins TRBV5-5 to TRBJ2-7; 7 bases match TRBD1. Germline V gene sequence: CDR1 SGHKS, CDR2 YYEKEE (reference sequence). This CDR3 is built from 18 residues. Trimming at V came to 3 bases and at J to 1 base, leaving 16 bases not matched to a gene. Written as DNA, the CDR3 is TGTGCCAGCAGCTCCCCACAGGACGGGACAGCCCTTTCCTACGAGCAGTACGTC. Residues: CASSSPQDGTALSYEQYV.

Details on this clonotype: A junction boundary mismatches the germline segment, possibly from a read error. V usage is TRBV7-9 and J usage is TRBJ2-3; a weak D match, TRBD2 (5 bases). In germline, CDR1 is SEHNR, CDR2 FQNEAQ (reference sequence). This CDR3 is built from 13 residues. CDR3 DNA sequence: TGTGCCAGCGGCTACGAGGGAAGAGATACGAACGATTTT. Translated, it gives CASGYEGRDTNDF.

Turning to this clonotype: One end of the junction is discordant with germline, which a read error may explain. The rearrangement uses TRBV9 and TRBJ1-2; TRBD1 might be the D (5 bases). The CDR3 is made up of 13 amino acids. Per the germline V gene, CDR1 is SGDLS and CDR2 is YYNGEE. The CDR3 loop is CASSQPTAEETQF. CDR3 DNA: TGTGCCAGCAGCCAACCGACAGCGGAAGAGACCCAGTTC.

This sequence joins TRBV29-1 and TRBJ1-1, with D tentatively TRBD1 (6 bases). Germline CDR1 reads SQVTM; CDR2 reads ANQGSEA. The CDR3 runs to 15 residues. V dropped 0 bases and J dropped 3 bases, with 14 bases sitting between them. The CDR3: CSVEDHRGLDTEAFF. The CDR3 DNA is TGCAGCGTTGAAGATCATCGGGGGCTGGACACTGAAGCTTTCTTT. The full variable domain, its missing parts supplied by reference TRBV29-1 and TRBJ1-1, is SAVISQKPSRDICQRGTSLTIQCQVDSQVTMMFWYRQQPGQSLTLIATANQGSEATYESGFVIDKFPISRPNLTFSTLTVSNMSPEDSSIYLCSVEDHRGLDTEAFFGQGTRLTVV.

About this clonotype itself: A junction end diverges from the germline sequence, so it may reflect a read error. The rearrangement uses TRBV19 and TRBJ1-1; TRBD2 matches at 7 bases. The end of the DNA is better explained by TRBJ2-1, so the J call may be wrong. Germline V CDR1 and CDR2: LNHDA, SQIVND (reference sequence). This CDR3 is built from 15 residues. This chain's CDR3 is CASSRDRGGNNEQFF. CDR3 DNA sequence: TGTGCCAGTAGTCGAGATCGGGGAGGGAACAATGAACAGTTCTTC.

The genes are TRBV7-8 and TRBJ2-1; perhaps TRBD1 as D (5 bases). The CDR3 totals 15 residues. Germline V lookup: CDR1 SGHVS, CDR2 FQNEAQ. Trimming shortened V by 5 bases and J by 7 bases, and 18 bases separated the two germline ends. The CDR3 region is CASSPDRGLNNEQFF. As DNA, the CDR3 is TGTGCCAGCAGCCCCGACAGAGGTCTGAATAATGAGCAGTTCTTC. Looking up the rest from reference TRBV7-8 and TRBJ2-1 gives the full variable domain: GAGVSQSPRYKVAKRGQDVALRCDPISGHVSLFWYQQALGQGPEFLTYFQNEAQLDKSGLPSDRFFAERPEGSVSTLKIQRTQQEDSAVYLCASSPDRGLNNEQFFGPGTRLTVL.

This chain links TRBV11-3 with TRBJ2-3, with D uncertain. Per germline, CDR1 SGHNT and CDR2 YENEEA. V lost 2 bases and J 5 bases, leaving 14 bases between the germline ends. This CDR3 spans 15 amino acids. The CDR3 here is CASSLNLAGGDTQYF. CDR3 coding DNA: TGTGCCAGCAGCTTAAATCTGGCAGGCGGAGATACGCAGTATTTT.

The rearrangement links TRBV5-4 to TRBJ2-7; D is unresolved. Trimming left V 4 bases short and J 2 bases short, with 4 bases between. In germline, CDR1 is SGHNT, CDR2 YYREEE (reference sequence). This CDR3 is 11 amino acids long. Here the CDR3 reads CASSGPYEQYF. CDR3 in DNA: TGTGCCAGCAGCGGACCCTACGAGCAGTACTTC.

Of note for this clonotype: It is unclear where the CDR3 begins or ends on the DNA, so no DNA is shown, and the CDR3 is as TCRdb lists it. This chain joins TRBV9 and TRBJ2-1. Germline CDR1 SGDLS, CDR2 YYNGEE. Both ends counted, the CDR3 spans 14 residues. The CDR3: CASGATGNIQYFVF.